Shown below are 5 T cell receptor beta chains from a single sample sequenced in a study of T cell responses to AZD1222 COVID-19 vaccine. TCRdb keeps only in-frame clones here, not all; method: immunoSEQ multiplex PCR. This sample has about 190,000 clones, with approximately 90% found just once. Material: peripheral blood, obtained on day 0 of AZD1222 vaccination. All receptors come from an adult in good health.

The chain uses TRBV5-1 and TRBJ1-5; TRBD1 aligns across 7 bases. Per the germline V gene, CDR1 is SGHRS and CDR2 is YFSETQ. This CDR3 is 14 amino acids long. Trimming removed 4 bases from V and 7 bases from J; junction bases left unmatched: 8. This chain's CDR3 is CASSMGTVGQPQHF. CDR3 sequence (DNA): TGCGCCAGCAGCATGGGGACAGTGGGACAGCCCCAGCATTTT.

The chain carries TRBV5-1 and TRBJ2-1; 11 nucleotides match TRBD2. Germline-derived CDR1 and CDR2 are SGHRS and YFSETQ. With V trimmed by 0 bases and J by 7 bases, 3 bases remained unmatched. The CDR3 spans 15 residues. Here the CDR3 DNA reads TGCGCCAGCAGCTTGGCCGGGACTAGCGGTAATGAGCAGTTCTTC. It translates to CASSLAGTSGNEQFF.

The chain is built from TRBV21-1 and TRBJ1-3; the table's D gene call, TRBD1, was not cross checked with the DNA. TRBV21-1 is given as a pseudogene. The CDR3 loop spans 15 amino acids. Here the CDR3 reads CASSHREISGNTIYF. DNA of the CDR3: TGTGCCAGCAGCCACAGGGAGATTTCTGGAAACACCATATATTTT.

V and J are TRBV19 and TRBJ2-5, with D hard to call. CDR1 LNHDA and CDR2 SQIVND come from the germline V gene (reference sequence). CDR3 length: 13 amino acids. V lost 6 bases and J 1 base, leaving 9 bases between the germline ends. The CDR3 nucleotides are TGTGCCAGTAGCAGTTTCGGCCAAGAGACCCAGTACTTC. Its protein product is CASSSFGQETQYF.

V and J are TRBV28 and TRBJ2-1; D gene unclear. The CDR3 contains 16 residues. The V gene's germline CDR1 is MDHEN and CDR2 SYDVKM. Trimming took 4 bases from V and 0 from J, leaving 13 bases between them. This CDR3 is CASSSGALSSYNEQFF. The CDR3 bases are TGTGCCAGCAGTTCGGGTGCACTGAGCTCCTACAATGAGCAGTTCTTC.